These 5 T cell receptor beta chains share one sample of origin, sequenced in a study of blood T cell repertoires in COVID-19. Generated by immunoSEQ multiplex PCR, the TCRdb table keeps only in-frame clones and is missing some. Counted here are about 200,000 clones, 65% to 85% occurring once; the ten biggest clones make up approximately 7.4%. The sequencing sample was made of peripheral blood. The receptors here all came from a woman in her forties or fifties with acute or convalescent COVID-19.

This clone was observed a handful of times. The chain uses TRBV15 and TRBJ1-2; D is possibly TRBD1 (6 bases). This CDR3 is built from 14 residues. Trimming stripped 1 base from V and 4 bases from J, with 10 bases between. Germline CDR1 reads LNHNV; CDR2 reads YYDKDF (reference sequence). The CDR3 sequence: CATSRGTDSYGYTF. Here the CDR3 DNA reads TGTGCCACCAGCAGAGGGACAGACTCCTATGGCTACACCTTC.

About this clone: An end of the junction differs from the germline gene, which may be a read error. The chain joins TRBV4-1 to TRBJ1-1; possibly TRBD1 for D (5 bases). The length of the CDR3 is 13 residues. Per germline, CDR1 MGHRA and CDR2 YSYEKL. CDR3 coding DNA: TGCGCCAGCAGCCAAGGGGACTGGGGTCCCACTGACTTT. Protein sequence: CASSQGDWGPTDF.

The chain employs TRBV4-2 and TRBJ2-5; 7 bases fit TRBD2. The V and J ends lost 1 base and 3 bases, in that order; junction bases with no gene match: 5. The length of the CDR3 is 15 residues. The V gene's germline CDR1 is LGHNA and CDR2 YNFKEQ. CDR3 in amino acids: CASSQGAGVEETQYF. The DNA for the CDR3 is TGTGCCAGCAGCCAAGGGGCGGGAGTGGAAGAGACCCAGTACTTC.

The V and J genes are TRBV7-9 and TRBJ2-3; no reliable D call. CDR1 is SEHNR, CDR2 FQNEAQ, per germline (reference sequence). Trimming removed 4 bases from V and 4 bases from J, with 9 bases in between. The CDR3 consists of 13 residues. The CDR3 loop reads CASSSAGADTQYF. In DNA, the CDR3 is TGTGCCAGCAGCTCCGCAGGTGCAGATACGCAGTATTTT.

The chain employs TRBV5-1 and TRBJ2-3; TRBD1 aligns across 7 bases. This CDR3 is 13 amino acids long. V shed 1 base, J shed 9 bases, and the junction held 5 bases outside the gene matches. From germline, CDR1 is SGHRS and CDR2 YFSETQ. CDR3 DNA sequence: TGCGCCAGCAGCTTGCTGGGACAGTCAACGCAGTATTTT. It is translated as CASSLLGQSTQYF.